Below are 14 T cell receptor beta chains sequenced from a single sample in a study of blood T cells in healthy people across ages. Combining a sample-barcoded 5' primer with a J-beta primer mix, a second PCR ran for 7 to 11 cycles. TCRdb used MiXCR to reprocess the 5' RACE reads, holding one entry per CDR3 protein. The table includes around 1,500,000 distinct CDR3 sequences, about 40% detected once. The sequencing input was blood. The receptors come from a woman aged 18-35 years in good health.

This clonotype was counted a single time. The V call is TRBV12-3 or TRBV12-4, the J call TRBJ2-7; 12 bases map to TRBD1. TRBJ2-1 explains the end of the DNA better; the J call may be wrong. This CDR3 spans 14 amino acids. The DNA of the CDR3 is TGTGCCAGCAAGGGGGGACAGGGGGCCTACGAGCAGTTCTTC. This sequence encodes CASKGGQGAYEQFF.

CDR3 nucleotide sequence: TGTGCCAGCAGCTCTAAACAGGGGGCAATTGGAATGGGGGCCAAAAACATTCAGTACTTC. It yields the protein CASSSKQGAIGMGAKNIQYF. The chain carries TRBV11-2 and TRBJ2-4; 9 bases match TRBD1. The V and J ends lost 4 bases and 1 base, in that order; junction bases with no gene match: 17. The germline CDR1 and CDR2 sequences are SGHAT and FQNNGV. This CDR3 is built from 20 residues.

This chain connects TRBV6-1 to TRBJ2-7, with 8 positions matching TRBD1. CDR1 MNHNS and CDR2 SASEGT come from the germline V gene. The length of the CDR3 is 16 residues. Unmatched junction bases numbered 12, after V lost 6 bases and J lost 2 bases. CDR3 nucleotide sequence: TGTGCCAGCAGCAACAACGGACAGGGAGTCCCCTACGAGCAGTACTTC. Translated, it gives CASSNNGQGVPYEQYF.

This clonotype has just a few counts. The chain combines TRBV6-2 or TRBV6-3 with TRBJ2-5; the D is unclear. CDR1 and CDR2 from the germline V gene are MNHEY and SVGEGT. The CDR3 is made up of 13 amino acids. Trimming removed 6 bases from V and 7 bases from J, with 15 bases in between. DNA for the CDR3: TGTGCCAGCAGCAATGGCCAGGTTGGGACCCAGTACTTC. Translation: CASSNGQVGTQYF.

This clonotype was seen a few times. DNA of the CDR3: TGCGCCAGCAGCCAAGTGTCACTAGCGGGAGTCAATGAGCAGTACTTC. Protein: CASSQVSLAGVNEQYF. The chain uses TRBV4-1 and TRBJ2-5; 11 bases are shared with TRBD2. Germline CDR1 reads MGHRA; CDR2 reads YSYEKL. The CDR3 spans 16 residues. Unmatched junction bases numbered 12, after V lost 1 base and J lost 11 bases.

This clonotype was seen a few times. The chain employs TRBV9 and TRBJ2-1; D gene ambiguous. CDR1 is SGDLS, CDR2 YYNGEE, per germline. This CDR3 spans 16 amino acids. V was clipped by 6 bases and J by 0 bases, with 16 bases between them. The chain's CDR3 is CASTPWSASSYNEQFF. In DNA form, the CDR3 reads TGTGCCAGCACCCCATGGTCGGCCAGCTCCTACAATGAGCAGTTCTTC.

This clonotype came up a few times. This chain connects TRBV5-6 to TRBJ2-7; D gene uncertain. From germline, CDR1 is SGHDT and CDR2 YYEEEE. CDR3 length equals 14 residues. V dropped 2 bases and J dropped 4 bases, with 13 bases sitting between them. The CDR3 DNA reads TGTGCCAGCAGCTTCCAGCAGCCCCTGTACGAGCAGTACTTC. The encoded protein is CASSFQQPLYEQYF.

This clonotype was counted between two and nine times. This chain links TRBV5-1 with TRBJ2-3; 9 bases are shared with TRBD2. J was trimmed by 5 bases and V by 3 bases; bases with no gene match: 7. The CDR3 extends over 15 amino acids. Germline CDR1 is SGHRS and CDR2 is YFSETQ. DNA for the CDR3: TGCGCCAGCAGCTCCCAGGCGGGGGGGCAAGATACGCAGTATTTT. It translates to CASSSQAGGQDTQYF.

As regards this clonotype: Relative to the germline gene, one junction end is altered; a read error may explain this. This sequence joins TRBV6-2 or TRBV6-3 and TRBJ2-7; 7 bases agree with TRBD1. Germline V lookup: CDR1 MNHEY, CDR2 SVGEGT. The CDR3 has 14 residues. The CDR3 nucleotides are TGTGCTAGCAGCCGACAGGGAGAGGGTTACGAGCAGTACTTC. Translating gives CASSRQGEGYEQYF.

The rearrangement links TRBV20-1 to TRBJ2-4; 7 bases match TRBD1. V shed 5 bases and J 0 bases; nucleotides not matched to a gene: 16. The CDR3 contains 18 residues. Germline loops: CDR1 DFQATT, CDR2 SNEGSKA (reference sequence). The CDR3 nucleotides are TGCAGTGCTCCCCCCGGGACAGAAAACAATCTAGCCAAAAACATTCAGTACTTC. It codes for CSAPPGTENNLAKNIQYF.

The V call is TRBV20-1, the J call TRBJ1-1, with D unclear. Trimming removed 7 bases at V and 6 bases at J, with 9 bases between. This CDR3 spans 10 amino acids. Germline lookup yields CDR1 DFQATT and CDR2 SNEGSKA (reference sequence). CDR3 sequence: CSVILAEAFF. CDR3 in DNA: TGCAGTGTCATTCTCGCTGAAGCTTTCTTT.

V is TRBV12-3 or TRBV12-4 and J is TRBJ1-5; the D is unclear. The V end was cut by 3 bases, the J end by 2 bases, with 8 bases between. This CDR3 comprises 14 residues. The chain's CDR3 is CASSFRSGNQPQHF. CDR3 nucleotides: TGTGCCAGCAGTTTTCGGAGCGGCAATCAGCCCCAGCATTTT.

The chain is built from TRBV20-1 and TRBJ2-1; the match to TRBD1 covers 7 bases. This CDR3 has 14 residues. The V and J ends lost 6 bases and 4 bases, in that order; junction bases with no gene match: 9. Germline assignment: CDR1 DFQATT and CDR2 SNEGSKA (reference sequence). CDR3 residues: CSAKDREKYNEQFF. CDR3 coding DNA: TGCAGTGCCAAAGACAGGGAAAAATACAATGAGCAGTTCTTC.

V and J are TRBV27 and TRBJ2-1; TRBD1 matches at 8 bases. The V gene end was trimmed by 6 bases and the J gene end by 4 bases; junction bases not matched to a gene: 17. Germline V lookup: CDR1 MNHEY, CDR2 SMNVEV (reference sequence). The CDR3 spans 18 residues. The CDR3 nucleotides are TGTGCCAGCAGAAAAAGGACAGGGACCCTACTGGGATACAATGAGCAGTTCTTC. Protein: CASRKRTGTLLGYNEQFF.